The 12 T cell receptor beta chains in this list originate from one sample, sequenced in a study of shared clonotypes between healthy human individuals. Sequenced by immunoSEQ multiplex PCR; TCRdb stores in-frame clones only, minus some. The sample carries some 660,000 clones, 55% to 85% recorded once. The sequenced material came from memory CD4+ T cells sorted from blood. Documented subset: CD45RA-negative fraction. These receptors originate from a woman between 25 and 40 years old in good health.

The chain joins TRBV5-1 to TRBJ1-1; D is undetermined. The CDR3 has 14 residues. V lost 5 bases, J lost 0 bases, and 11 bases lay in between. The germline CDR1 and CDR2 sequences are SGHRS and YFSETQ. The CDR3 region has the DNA TGCGCCAGCAGACTACCAGATATGAACACTGAAGCTTTCTTT. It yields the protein CASRLPDMNTEAFF.

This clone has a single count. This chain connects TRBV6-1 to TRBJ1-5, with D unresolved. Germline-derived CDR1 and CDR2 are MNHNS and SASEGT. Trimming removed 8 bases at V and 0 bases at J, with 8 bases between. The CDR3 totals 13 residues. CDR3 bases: TGTGCCAGCGTACTTTATAGCAATCAGCCCCAGCATTTT. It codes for CASVLYSNQPQHF.

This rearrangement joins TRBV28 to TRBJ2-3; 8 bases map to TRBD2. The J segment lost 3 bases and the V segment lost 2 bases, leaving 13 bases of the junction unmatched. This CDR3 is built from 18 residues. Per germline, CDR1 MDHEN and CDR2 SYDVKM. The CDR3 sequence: CASSLVLQLGGRTDTQYF. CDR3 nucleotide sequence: TGTGCCAGCAGTTTAGTACTTCAACTGGGCGGGAGGACAGATACGCAGTATTTT.

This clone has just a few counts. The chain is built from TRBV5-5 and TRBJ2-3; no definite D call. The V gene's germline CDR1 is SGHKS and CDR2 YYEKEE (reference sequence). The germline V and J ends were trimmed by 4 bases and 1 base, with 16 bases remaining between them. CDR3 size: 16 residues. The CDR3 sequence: CASSILRETRTDTQYF. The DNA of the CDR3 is TGTGCCAGCAGCATTCTAAGGGAAACCCGCACAGATACGCAGTATTTT.

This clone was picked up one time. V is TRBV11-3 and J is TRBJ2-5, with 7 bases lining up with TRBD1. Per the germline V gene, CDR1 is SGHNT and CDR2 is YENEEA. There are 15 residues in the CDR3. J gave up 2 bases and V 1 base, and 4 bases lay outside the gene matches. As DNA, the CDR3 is TGTGCCAGCAGCTTAGGGGGACAGTCGCAAGAGACCCAGTACTTC. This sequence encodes CASSLGGQSQETQYF.

The CDR3 spells CASSFPPAGGGETQYF. The DNA for the CDR3 is TGTGCCAGCAGTTTCCCGCCAGCGGGAGGCGGGGAGACCCAGTACTTC. The chain has TRBV28 and TRBJ2-5; 9 nucleotides match TRBD2. Germline V gene lookup returns CDR1 MDHEN and CDR2 SYDVKM. The CDR3 has 16 residues. V lost 3 bases, J lost 5 bases, and 10 bases stayed unmatched.

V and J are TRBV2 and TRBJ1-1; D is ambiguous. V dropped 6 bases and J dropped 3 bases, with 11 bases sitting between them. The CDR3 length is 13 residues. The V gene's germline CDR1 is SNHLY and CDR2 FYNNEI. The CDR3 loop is CASSLGPHTEAFF. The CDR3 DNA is TGTGCCAGCAGCCTGGGCCCGCACACTGAAGCTTTCTTT.

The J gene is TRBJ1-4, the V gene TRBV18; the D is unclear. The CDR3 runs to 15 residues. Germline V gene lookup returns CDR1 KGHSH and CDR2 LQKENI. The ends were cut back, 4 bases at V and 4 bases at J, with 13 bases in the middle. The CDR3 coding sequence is TGTGCCAGCTCACTTTCCTGGGCCCTTAATGAAAAACTGTTTTTT. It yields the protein CASSLSWALNEKLFF.

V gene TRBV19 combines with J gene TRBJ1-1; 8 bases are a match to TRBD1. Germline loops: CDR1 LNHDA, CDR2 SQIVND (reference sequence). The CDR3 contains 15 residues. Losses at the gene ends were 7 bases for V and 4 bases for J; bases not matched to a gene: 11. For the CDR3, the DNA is TGTGCCAGTATTACGACAGGGGATTTGGGCACTGAAGCTTTCTTT. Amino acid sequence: CASITTGDLGTEAFF.

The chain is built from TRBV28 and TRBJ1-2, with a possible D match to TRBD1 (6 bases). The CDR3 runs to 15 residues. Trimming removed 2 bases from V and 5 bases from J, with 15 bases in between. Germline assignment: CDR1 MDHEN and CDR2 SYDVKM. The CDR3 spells CASSLTSGQLYGYTF. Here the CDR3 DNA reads TGTGCCAGCAGTTTAACCTCCGGACAGTTATATGGCTACACCTTC.

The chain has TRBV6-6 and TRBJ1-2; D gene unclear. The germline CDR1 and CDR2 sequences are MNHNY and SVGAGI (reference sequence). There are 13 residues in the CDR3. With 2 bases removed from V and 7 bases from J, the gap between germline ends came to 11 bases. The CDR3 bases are TGTGCCAGCAGTTACCCCCAGTTACCTGGCTACACCTTC. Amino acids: CASSYPQLPGYTF.

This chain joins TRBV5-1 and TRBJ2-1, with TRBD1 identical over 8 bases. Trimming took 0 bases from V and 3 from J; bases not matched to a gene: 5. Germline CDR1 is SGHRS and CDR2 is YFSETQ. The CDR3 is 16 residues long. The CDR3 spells CASSLERTGSYNEQFF. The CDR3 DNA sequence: TGCGCCAGCAGCTTGGAAAGGACAGGGAGCTACAATGAGCAGTTCTTC. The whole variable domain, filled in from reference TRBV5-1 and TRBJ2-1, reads KAGVTQTPRYLIKTRGQQVTLSCSPISGHRSVSWYQQTPGQGLQFLFEYFSETQRNKGNFPGRFSGRQFSNSRSEMNVSTLELGDSALYLCASSLERTGSYNEQFFGPGTRLTVL.